This TCR beta chain was documented in a study of blood T cell repertoires in COVID-19. Study background: PBMCs, B-cell-depleted T cells, or T cells provided the cDNA or gDNA that made up the material.

Clinical history as reported by participants underpinned cohort assignment. Methods used by the authors: Reference gene primer amplification yielded estimated nucleated cell counts. TCRdb keeps only in-frame clones here, not all; method: immunoSEQ multiplex PCR. Clone size and the V and J calls come from that table; the DNA yielded D and trimming. In the table there are about 140,000 clones, about three quarters of which are singletons. The clonotype was recovered from a woman between 45 and 60 years old who had recovered from COVID-19. Material for sequencing was PBMCs or T cells enriched from blood (not recorded which).

This chain's CDR3 is CAWSVLRITDTQYF. As DNA, the CDR3 is TGTGCCTGGAGTGTACTTAGAATCACAGATACGCAGTATTTT. The chain combines TRBV30 with TRBJ2-3; D remains ambiguous. This CDR3 has 14 residues. Germline lookup yields CDR1 GTSNPN and CDR2 SVGIG (reference sequence). Trimming took 0 bases from V and 2 from J, leaving 9 bases between them.